This T cell receptor (beta chain) was documented in a study of shared clonotypes between healthy human individuals. Study-level information: Three plates were used per donor for CD4 naive, three for CD4 memory, two for CD8 naive and one for CD8 memory.

Sequencing used immunoSEQ multiplex PCR; TCRdb keeps in-frame clones, though not all of them. This table holds approximately 2.4 million clones, 90% to 96% found once. The CDR3 totals 15 residues. V shed 2 bases and J 0 bases; nucleotides not matched to a gene: 4. Germline V gene lookup returns CDR1 SGHTS and CDR2 YDEGEE. V usage is TRBV5-8 and J usage is TRBJ2-7; 8 bases map to TRBD1. Sequenced input: naive CD4+ T cells sorted from blood. Subset indicated: CD45RA+ positively selected. This TCR came from a man aged 18-30 years in good health. CDR3 loop: CASSLGQGRSYEQYF. The CDR3 DNA sequence: TGTGCCAGCAGCTTAGGACAGGGCCGCTCCTACGAGCAGTACTTC. Looking up the rest from reference TRBV5-8 and TRBJ2-7 gives the full variable domain: EAGVTQSPTHLIKTRGQQATLRCSPISGHTSVYWYQQALGLGLQFLLWYDEGEERNRGNFPPRFSGRQFPNYSSELNVNALELEDSALYLCASSLGQGRSYEQYFGPGTRLTVT.